This T cell receptor beta chain was identified during a study of CD8+ T cells in alopecia areata. Study overall: Patients took tofacitinib for 6 to 18 months, followed by 6 drug-free months.

Findings of the study overall: Against the mouse data, patients shared TCRs less clearly, possibly for HLA reasons.

RNA extraction was followed by reverse transcription into cDNA, which acted as the sequencing template. Measured with immunoSEQ multiplex PCR; TCRdb has only the in-frame clones, and not every one. Here the sample spans 200,000 or so clones, around two fifths being singletons. This clone was seen a handful of times. Its target is not known. Documented treatment: oral pan-JAK inhibitor, 5-10 mg twice daily. Per the germline V gene, CDR1 is SGHRS and CDR2 is YFSETQ. This CDR3 comprises 15 residues. The V end was cut by 2 bases, the J end by 5 bases, with 13 bases between. This sample comprised CD4+ T cells sorted from blood, obtained around week 37, from a patient treated with tofacitinib. This TCR came from a human donor with alopecia areata. This chain uses TRBV5-1 with TRBJ2-2, with a tentative D call TRBD2 (6 bases). The CDR3: CASSLGIAVTGELFF. CDR3 nucleotide sequence: TGCGCCAGCAGCTTAGGGATAGCGGTTACCGGGGAGCTGTTTTTT.